This T cell receptor (beta chain) appears in the sequencing data of a study of blood T cell repertoires in COVID-19. Whole-study context: T cells, B-cell-depleted T cells, or PBMCs supplied cDNA or gDNA.

The authors' processing: Estimation of nucleated cell counts was performed using reference gene primer amplification. Repertoires were generated with immunoSEQ multiplex PCR, while TCRdb's copy carries only in-frame clones and drops some. V and J calls plus clone size are reproduced from that table; the DNA served to infer D and trimming. The sample shows 200,000 to 250,000 clones, more than 75% of them seen only once. CDR3 size: 15 residues. Germline loops: CDR1 SGHKS, CDR2 YYEKEE (reference sequence). V lost 5 bases, J lost 2 bases, and 9 bases stayed unmatched. The receptor comes from a woman in her thirties or forties with acute COVID-19. The chain links TRBV5-5 to TRBJ2-5, with 7 bases matching TRBD2. Sequenced: PBMCs or T cells enriched from blood (not recorded which). CDR3 in DNA: TGTGCCAGCAGTTCCGGGACTACAAGACAAGAGACCCAGTACTTC. Its translation: CASSSGTTRQETQYF.